One sample yielded the 10 T cell receptor beta chains listed below, sequenced in a study of T cells in Graves' hyperthyroidism and ophthalmopathy. TCR beta CDR3 regions were amplified from RNA. During a first-round RT-PCR of the TCR CDR3, the HTBI primer set was used. In TCRdb, the multiplex PCR reads were re-called with MiXCR into one record per CDR3 protein. The sample has around 350,000 distinct CDR3 sequences, about a fifth seen once. Sequenced input: blood. The source is a woman under 30 with Graves' hyperthyroidism.

The table lists this clonotype with many counts. The V call is TRBV5-1, the J call TRBJ2-5, with a possible D match to TRBD1 (6 bases). The CDR3 has 17 residues. Germline V gene sequence: CDR1 SGHRS, CDR2 YFSETQ. V lost 1 base and J lost 2, with 18 bases in between. Here the CDR3 DNA reads TGCGCCAGCAGCTTGCAAAAGCAGGGGTCCTTTCAAGAGACCCAGTACTTC. It codes for CASSLQKQGSFQETQYF.

In its sample, this clonotype was seen many times. This chain uses TRBV28 with TRBJ1-2; the match to TRBD1 covers 7 bases. Germline V gene data show CDR1 as MDHEN and CDR2 as SYDVKM. Trimming took 5 bases from V and 3 from J; bases not matched to a gene: 12. CDR3 length: 16 residues. As DNA, the CDR3 is TGTGCCAGCAGTGACGCTCAGGGGGTTTGGGACTATGGCTACACCTTC. Translated, it gives CASSDAQGVWDYGYTF.

The chain is built from TRBV11-2 and TRBJ1-2; maybe TRBD1 (5 bases). Germline-derived CDR1 and CDR2 are SGHAT and FQNNGV. Trimming removed 2 bases at V and 2 bases at J, with 12 bases between. The CDR3 is 15 residues long. The CDR3 sequence is CASSLFGAPNYGYTF. For the CDR3, the DNA is TGTGCCAGCAGCTTATTTGGGGCTCCGAACTATGGCTACACCTTC. Combining the CDR3 with reference TRBV11-2 and TRBJ1-2 gives the whole variable domain EAGVAQSPRYKIIEKRQSVAFWCNPISGHATLYWYQQILGQGPKLLIQFQNNGVVDDSQLPKDRFSAERLKGVDSTLKIQPAKLEDSAVYLCASSLFGAPNYGYTFGSGTRLTVV.

This clonotype came up a few times. The chain couples TRBV12-5 to TRBJ2-5; TRBD1 agrees at 8 bases. Trimming at V came to 6 bases and at J to 4 bases, leaving 10 bases not matched to a gene. The germline gives CDR1 LGHNT, CDR2 FRNRAP. This CDR3 region has 15 residues. In DNA, the CDR3 is TGTGCTAGTGGGGCAGGGGGCGCTGACCTAGAGACCCAGTACTTC. It codes for CASGAGGADLETQYF.

This clonotype has a count of ten or more. V and J are TRBV7-3 and TRBJ2-3; D not resolved. CDR1 and CDR2 (germline): SGHTA, FQGTGA. V dropped 5 bases and J dropped 0 bases, with 9 bases sitting between them. This CDR3 is 14 amino acids long. The CDR3 sequence is CASSPGLSTDTQYF. The CDR3 DNA follows: TGTGCCAGCAGCCCCGGCCTGAGCACAGATACGCAGTATTTT.

The chain combines TRBV27 with TRBJ2-4; D may be TRBD2 (7 bases). The CDR3 loop spans 19 amino acids. Germline V gives CDR1 MNHEY, CDR2 SMNVEV (reference sequence). The V and J ends lost 1 base and 0 bases respectively, with 19 bases between them. CDR3 sequence (DNA): TGTGCCAGCAGTTTATATAGGGGGGGACGGGATAGAGCCAAAAACATTCAGTACTTC. It encodes CASSLYRGGRDRAKNIQYF.

This clonotype was seen at least ten times. This sequence joins TRBV11-2 and TRBJ2-7; no firm D call. CDR3 length: 13 amino acids. Between the trimmed V and J ends, which lost 0 bases and 7 bases, there was a span of 10 bases. Germline assignment: CDR1 SGHAT and CDR2 FQNNGV. The chain's CDR3 is CASSLDPKWEQYF. The CDR3 DNA follows: TGTGCCAGCAGCTTAGATCCCAAATGGGAGCAGTACTTC.

This clonotype was seen ten or more times. The rearrangement links TRBV12-3 or TRBV12-4 to TRBJ1-5; D unclear. The CDR3 is made up of 16 amino acids. V was cut by 3 bases and J by 0 bases, with 12 bases left in between. CDR3 DNA sequence: TGTGCCAGCAGTTTGGCCGGCGATTATAGCAATCAGCCCCAGCATTTT. Residues: CASSLAGDYSNQPQHF.

At least ten counts were recorded for this clonotype. The chain couples TRBV6-1 to TRBJ2-5; D is possibly TRBD2 (5 bases). The CDR3 runs 14 residues. CDR1 MNHNS and CDR2 SASEGT come from the germline V gene. With 7 bases removed from V and 0 bases from J, the gap between germline ends came to 12 bases. The CDR3 DNA reads TGTGCCAGCAAGAGGGAAAACAACCAAGAGACCCAGTACTTC. Its protein is CASKRENNQETQYF.

The chain combines TRBV11-2 with TRBJ2-7; 7 bases align to TRBD2. The CDR3 loop spans 16 amino acids. Per germline, CDR1 SGHAT and CDR2 FQNNGV. Trimming took 4 bases from V and 0 from J; bases not matched to a gene: 9. The CDR3 sequence: CASSSSSGGTSYEQYF. DNA for the CDR3: TGTGCCAGCAGCTCTTCTAGCGGTGGAACCTCCTACGAGCAGTACTTC.